This T cell receptor beta chain was identified during a study of blood T cell repertoires in COVID-19. In the study overall: Acute-phase and convalescent COVID-19 samples originated in the United States, Italy and Spain. The analysed material was cDNA or gDNA that came from T cells, B-cell-depleted T cells, or PBMCs.

Recruitment covered about two dozen US areas and drew participants whose ages spanned about 18 to 90 years. Assignment of participants to cohorts was predicated upon participant-reported clinical history. Produced via immunoSEQ multiplex PCR; TCRdb's table is partial and in-frame only. This table has 150,000 to 200,000 clones, 80% to 85% appearing once. This CDR3 has 14 amino acids. Germline V gene lookup returns CDR1 LGHDT and CDR2 YNNKEL (reference sequence). The ends were cut back, 11 bases at V and 3 bases at J, with 18 bases in the middle. The sequenced sample was PBMCs or T cells enriched from blood (not recorded which). The chain employs TRBV3-1 (or the pseudogene TRBV3-2) and TRBJ2-3; perhaps TRBD2 as D (6 bases). This TCR was recovered from a woman aged 30 to 39 who had been exposed to COVID-19. The CDR3 sequence is CARRGKGPTDTQYF. CDR3 DNA sequence: TGTGCCCGACGGGGGAAGGGGCCTACAGATACGCAGTATTTT.